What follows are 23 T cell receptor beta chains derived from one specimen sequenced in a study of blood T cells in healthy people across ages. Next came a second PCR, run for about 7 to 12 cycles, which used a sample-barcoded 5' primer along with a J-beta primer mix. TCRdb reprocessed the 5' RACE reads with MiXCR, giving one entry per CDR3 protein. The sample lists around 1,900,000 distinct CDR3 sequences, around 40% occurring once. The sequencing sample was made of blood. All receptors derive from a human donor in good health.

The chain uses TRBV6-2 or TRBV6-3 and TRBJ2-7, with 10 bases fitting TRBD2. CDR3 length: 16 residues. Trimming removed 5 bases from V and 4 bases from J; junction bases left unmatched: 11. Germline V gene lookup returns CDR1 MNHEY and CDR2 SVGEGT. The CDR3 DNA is TGTGCCAGCAGTGCCGCGGCTAGCGGGGGCATTTACGAGCAGTACTTC. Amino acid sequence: CASSAAASGGIYEQYF.

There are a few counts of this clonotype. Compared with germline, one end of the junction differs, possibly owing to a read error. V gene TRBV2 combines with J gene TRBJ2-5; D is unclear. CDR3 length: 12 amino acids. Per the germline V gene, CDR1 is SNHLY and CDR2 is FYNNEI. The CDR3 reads CASRGLQGTQYF. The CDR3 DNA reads TGTGCCAGCAGGGGCTTACAAGGGACCCAGTACTTC.

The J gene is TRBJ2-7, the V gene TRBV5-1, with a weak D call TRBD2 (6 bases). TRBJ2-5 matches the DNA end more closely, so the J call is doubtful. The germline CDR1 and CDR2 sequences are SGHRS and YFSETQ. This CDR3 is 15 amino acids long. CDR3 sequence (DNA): TGCGCCAGCAGCTTGTGGCCGACGGGGGAAGAGACCCAGTACTTC. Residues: CASSLWPTGEETQYF.

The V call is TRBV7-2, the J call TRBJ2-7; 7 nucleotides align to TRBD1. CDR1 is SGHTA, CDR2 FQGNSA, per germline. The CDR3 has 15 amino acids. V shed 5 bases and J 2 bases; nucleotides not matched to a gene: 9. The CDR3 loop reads CASSPTGNNAYEQYF. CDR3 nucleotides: TGTGCCAGCAGCCCGACAGGGAATAACGCCTACGAGCAGTACTTC.

CDR3 sequence: CASTLAGPTGELFF. CDR3 coding DNA: TGTGCCAGCACACTAGCGGGACCCACCGGGGAGCTGTTTTTT. The V gene is TRBV6-6, the J gene TRBJ2-2; 10 bases align to TRBD2. There are 14 residues in the CDR3. CDR1 MNHNY and CDR2 SVGAGI come from the germline V gene (reference sequence). V gave up 7 bases and J gave up 4 bases; unmatched junction bases: 3.

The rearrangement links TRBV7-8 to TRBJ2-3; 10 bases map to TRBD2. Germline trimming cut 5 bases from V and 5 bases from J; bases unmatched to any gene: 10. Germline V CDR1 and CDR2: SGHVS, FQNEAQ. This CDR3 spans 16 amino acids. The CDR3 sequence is CASSPRVPSGGDTQYF. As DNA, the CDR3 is TGTGCCAGCAGCCCCCGCGTGCCTAGCGGGGGAGATACGCAGTATTTT.

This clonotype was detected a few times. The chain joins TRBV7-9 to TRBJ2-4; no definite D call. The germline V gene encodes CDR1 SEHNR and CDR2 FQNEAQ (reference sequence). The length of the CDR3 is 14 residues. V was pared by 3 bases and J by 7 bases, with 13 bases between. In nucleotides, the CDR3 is TGTGCCAGCAGCTTTCGGCAGCACACTAACATTCAGTACTTC. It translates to CASSFRQHTNIQYF.

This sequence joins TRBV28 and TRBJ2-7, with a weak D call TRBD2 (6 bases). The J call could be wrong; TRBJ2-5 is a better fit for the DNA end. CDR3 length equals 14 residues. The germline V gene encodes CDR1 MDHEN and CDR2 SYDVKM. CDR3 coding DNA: TGTGCCAGCACCAATGTGGGACGGGGAGGGACCCAGTACTTC. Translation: CASTNVGRGGTQYF.

CDR3 in amino acids: CASSSYDFEQFF. DNA for the CDR3: TGTGCCAGCAGCTCGTACGACTTTGAGCAGTTCTTC. The chain combines TRBV7-9 with TRBJ2-1; D gene ambiguous. The CDR3 extends over 12 amino acids. V was clipped by 4 bases and J by 9 bases, with 10 bases between them. CDR1 and CDR2 from the germline V gene are SEHNR and FQNEAQ (reference sequence).

CDR3 coding DNA: TGTGCCAGCACCTCGGGACTGATAAACACTGAAGCTTTCTTT. It encodes CASTSGLINTEAFF. The chain links TRBV6-6 to TRBJ1-1; weak D call: TRBD1 (5 bases). Trimming removed 7 bases from V and 2 bases from J, with 14 bases in between. The CDR3 covers 14 residues. CDR1 MNHNY and CDR2 SVGAGI come from the germline V gene (reference sequence).

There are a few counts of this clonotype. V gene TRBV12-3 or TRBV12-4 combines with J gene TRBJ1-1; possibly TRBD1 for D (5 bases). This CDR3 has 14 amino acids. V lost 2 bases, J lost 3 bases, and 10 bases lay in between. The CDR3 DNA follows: TGTGCCAGCAGTTTAAGCAGGGTGTACACTGAAGCTTTCTTT. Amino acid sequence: CASSLSRVYTEAFF.

The CDR3, as DNA: TGCGCCAGCAGCCAAGATCGGACAGGCAGCTTGTACTTC. Translation: CASSQDRTGSLYF. The chain has TRBV4-3 and TRBJ2-4; TRBD1 matches at 7 bases. The CDR3 spans 13 residues. The V gene end was trimmed by 0 bases and the J gene end by 15 bases; junction bases not matched to a gene: 8. In germline, CDR1 is LGHNA, CDR2 YSLEER.

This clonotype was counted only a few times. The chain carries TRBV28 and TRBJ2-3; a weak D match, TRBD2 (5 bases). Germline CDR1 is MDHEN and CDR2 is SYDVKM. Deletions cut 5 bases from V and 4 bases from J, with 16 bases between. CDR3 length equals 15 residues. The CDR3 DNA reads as TGTGCCAGCAGTAGTAGGTCTAGCTTTGCAGATACGCAGTATTTT. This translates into CASSSRSSFADTQYF.

The CDR3 coding sequence is TGTGCCAGCAGCCGACGACCGACAGGGATCGATGGCTACACCTTC. It encodes CASSRRPTGIDGYTF. The genes are TRBV3-1 and TRBJ1-2; TRBD1 matches at 7 bases. The ends lost 4 bases at V and 6 bases at J; junction bases unmatched: 11. The CDR3 spans 15 residues. Germline V lookup: CDR1 LGHDT, CDR2 YNNKEL (reference sequence). Supplemented by reference TRBV3-1 and TRBJ1-2, the full variable domain reads DTAVSQTPKYLVTQMGNDKSIKCEQNLGHDTMYWYKQDSKKFLKIMFSYNNKELIINETVPNRFSPKSPDKAHLNLHINSLELGDSAVYFCASSRRPTGIDGYTFGSGTRLTVV.

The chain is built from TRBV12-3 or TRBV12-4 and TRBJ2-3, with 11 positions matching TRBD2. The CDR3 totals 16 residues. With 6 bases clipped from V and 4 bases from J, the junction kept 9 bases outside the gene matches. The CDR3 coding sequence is TGTGCCAGCAGCTCGATAGCGGGGGGGATGGCAGATACGCAGTATTTT. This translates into CASSSIAGGMADTQYF.

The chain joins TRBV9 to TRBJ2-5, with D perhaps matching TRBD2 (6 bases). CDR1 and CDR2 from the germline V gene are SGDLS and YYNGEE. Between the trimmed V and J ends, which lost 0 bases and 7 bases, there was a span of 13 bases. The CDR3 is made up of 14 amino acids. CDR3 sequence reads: CASSVEARAGTQYF. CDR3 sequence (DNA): TGTGCCAGCAGCGTAGAGGCTAGAGCGGGGACCCAGTACTTC.

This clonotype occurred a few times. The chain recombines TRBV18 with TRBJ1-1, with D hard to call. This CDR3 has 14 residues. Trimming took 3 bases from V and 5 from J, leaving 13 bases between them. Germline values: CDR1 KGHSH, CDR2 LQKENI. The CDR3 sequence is CASSPPAVRTEAFF. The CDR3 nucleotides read TGTGCCAGCTCACCTCCTGCGGTGCGGACTGAAGCTTTCTTT.

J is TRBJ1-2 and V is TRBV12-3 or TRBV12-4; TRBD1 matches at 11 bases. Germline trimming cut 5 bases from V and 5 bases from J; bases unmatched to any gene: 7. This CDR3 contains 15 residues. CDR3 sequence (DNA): TGTGCCAGCAGTCGGGACAGGGGGGGCGGGTATGGCTACACCTTC. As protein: CASSRDRGGGYGYTF.

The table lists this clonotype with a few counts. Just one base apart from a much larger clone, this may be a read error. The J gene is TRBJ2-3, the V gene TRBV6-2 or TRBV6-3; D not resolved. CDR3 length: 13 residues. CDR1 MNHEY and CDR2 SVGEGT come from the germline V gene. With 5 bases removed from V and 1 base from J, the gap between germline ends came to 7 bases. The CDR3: CASSEDGTDTQYF. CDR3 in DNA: TGTGCCAGCAGTGAGGACGGCACAGATACGCAGTATTTT.

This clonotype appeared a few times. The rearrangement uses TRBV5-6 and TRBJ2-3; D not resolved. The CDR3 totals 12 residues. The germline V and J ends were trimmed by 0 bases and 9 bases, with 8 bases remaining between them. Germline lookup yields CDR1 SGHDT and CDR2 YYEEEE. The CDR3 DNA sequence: TGTGCCAGCAGCTTGGACTTCGAGACGCAGTATTTT. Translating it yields CASSLDFETQYF.

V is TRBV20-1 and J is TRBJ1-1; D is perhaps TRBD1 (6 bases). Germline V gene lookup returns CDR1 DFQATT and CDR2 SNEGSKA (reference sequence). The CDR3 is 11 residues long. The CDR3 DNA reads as TGCACCGTAGGGGGTGACACTGAAGCTTTCTTT. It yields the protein CTVGGDTEAFF.

CDR3 loop: CASNTNNQPQHF. The CDR3 DNA is TGTGCCAGTAATACCAACAATCAGCCCCAGCATTTT. V and J are TRBV19 and TRBJ1-5; D gene uncertain. CDR1 LNHDA and CDR2 SQIVND come from the germline V gene (reference sequence). Trimming removed 7 bases from V and 3 bases from J, with 7 bases in between. The CDR3 has 12 residues.

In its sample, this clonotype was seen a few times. The CDR3 is CASSLWGTESYNEQFF. DNA of the CDR3: TGCGCCAGCAGCTTGTGGGGGACAGAGTCATACAATGAGCAGTTCTTC. V gene TRBV5-1 combines with J gene TRBJ2-1; TRBD1 aligns across 7 bases. The V segment lost 1 base and the J segment 4 bases; nucleotides outside the gene matches: 8. The germline CDR1 and CDR2 sequences are SGHRS and YFSETQ. This CDR3 is built from 16 residues.